This TCR beta chain appears in the sequencing data of a study of T cells after yellow fever vaccination. For the study at large: Libraries from low-cell-number fractions were prepared with the SMART-Seq v4 Ultra Low Input RNA kit.

TCRdb reprocessed the 5' RACE reads via MiXCR and lists one record per CDR3 protein. The data show about 260,000 distinct CDR3 sequences, around 13% seen once. This clonotype appeared many times. Its antigen is undetermined. The study, taken as a whole, reports: Contamination by abundant bulk-population clonotypes could be present in FACS-sorted repertoires. Reappearance after the booster was seen for most primary-vaccination clones, at around 95% CD4 and 70% to 90% CD8. The secondary T-cell response peaked on day 5, not day 15, but was weaker.

V lost 4 bases, J lost 6 bases, and 10 bases stayed unmatched. Germline CDR1 KGHDR, CDR2 SFDVKD. The CDR3 is made up of 16 amino acids. The chain has TRBV24-1 and TRBJ2-1; 8 nucleotides agree with TRBD2. The sequencing used CD4+ T cells sorted from PBMCs, collected 45 days after the yellow fever booster vaccination. The receptor was isolated from a young man who received the YFV17D yellow fever vaccine. CDR3 bases: TGTGCCACCAGTGAGGCCGGGACTAGAAGTATCAATGAGCAGTTCTTC. This translates into CATSEAGTRSINEQFF.